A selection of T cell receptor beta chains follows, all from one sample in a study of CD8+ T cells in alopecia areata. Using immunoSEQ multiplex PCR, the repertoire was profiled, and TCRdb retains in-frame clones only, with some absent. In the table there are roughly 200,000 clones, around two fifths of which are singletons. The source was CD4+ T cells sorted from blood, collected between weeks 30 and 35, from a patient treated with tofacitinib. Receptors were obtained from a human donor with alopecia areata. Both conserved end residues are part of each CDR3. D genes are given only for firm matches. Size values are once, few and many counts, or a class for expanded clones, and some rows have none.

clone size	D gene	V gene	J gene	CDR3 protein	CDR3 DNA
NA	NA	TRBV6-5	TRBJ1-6	CASSYGSERNSPLHF	TGTGCCAGCAGTTACGGTTCAGAGAGGAATTCACCCCTCCACTTT
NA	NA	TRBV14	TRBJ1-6	CASSQAARGNSPLHF	TGTGCCAGCAGCCAAGCCGCGCGGGGAAATTCACCCCTCCACTTT
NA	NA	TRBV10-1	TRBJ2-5	CASSAGDLETQYF	TGCGCCAGCAGTGCAGGCGATTTGGAGACCCAGTACTTC
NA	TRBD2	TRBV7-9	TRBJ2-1	CASSLSRGNSGSSYNEQFF	TGTGCCAGCAGCCTTAGTAGGGGAAATAGCGGGAGCTCCTACAATGAGCAGTTCTTC
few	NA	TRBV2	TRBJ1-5	CASSATGNQPQHF	TGTGCCAGCAGTGCGACAGGCAATCAGCCCCAGCATTTT
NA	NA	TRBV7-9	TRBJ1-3	CASSLAIWDDGNTIYF	TGTGCCAGCAGCTTAGCAATTTGGGACGACGGAAACACCATATATTTT
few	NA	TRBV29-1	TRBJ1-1	CSVERGVDTEAFF	TGCAGCGTTGAAAGGGGGGTTGACACTGAAGCTTTCTTT
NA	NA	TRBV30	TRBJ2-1	CAGYLTSEQFF	TGTGCCGGATACCTTACGAGTGAGCAGTTCTTC
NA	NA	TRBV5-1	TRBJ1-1	CASSEVRGTEAFF	TGCGCCAGCAGCGAAGTCAGGGGAACAGAAGCTTTCTTT
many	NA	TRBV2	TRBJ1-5	CASSDDPGGNQPQHF	TGTGCCAGCAGTGACGATCCAGGGGGCAATCAGCCCCAGCATTTT
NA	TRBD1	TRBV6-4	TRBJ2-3	CATRDSNTDTQYF	TGTGCCACCCGGGACAGCAACACAGATACGCAGTATTTT
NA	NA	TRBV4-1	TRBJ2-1	CASSQERTSTYNEQFF	TGCGCCAGCAGCCAAGAACGGACTTCTACCTACAATGAGCAGTTCTTC
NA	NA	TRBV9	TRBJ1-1	CASSVVGGNTEAFF	TGTGCCAGCAGCGTAGTAGGAGGGAACACTGAAGCTTTCTTT
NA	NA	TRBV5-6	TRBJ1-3	CASSLPSAGNTIYF	TGTGCCAGCAGCCTCCCATCGGCCGGAAACACCATATATTTT
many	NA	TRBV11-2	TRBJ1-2	CASSALGGYTF	TGTGCCAGCAGCGCCCTAGGGGGCTACACCTTC
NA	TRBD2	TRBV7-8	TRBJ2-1	CASSERWTSGSKFF	TGTGCCAGCAGCGAAAGATGGACTAGCGGGAGTAAGTTCTTC
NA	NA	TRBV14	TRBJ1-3	CASSQDPIGTAYGSGNTIYF	TGTGCCAGCAGCCAAGATCCAATCGGGACCGCCTATGGTTCTGGAAACACCATATATTTT
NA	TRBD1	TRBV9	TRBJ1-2	CASSAGQIYGYTF	TGTGCCAGCAGCGCGGGACAGATCTATGGCTACACCTTC
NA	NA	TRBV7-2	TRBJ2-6	CASSPQGPGANVLTF	TGTGCCAGCAGCCCCCAGGGGCCTGGGGCCAACGTCCTGACTTTC
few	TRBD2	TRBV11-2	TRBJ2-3	CASTITSGTRTDTQYF	TGTGCCAGCACGATCACGAGCGGGACTCGCACAGATACGCAGTATTTT
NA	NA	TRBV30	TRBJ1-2	CAWTKDSTSGYGYTF	TGTGCCTGGACCAAGGACAGCACATCGGGCTATGGCTACACCTTC
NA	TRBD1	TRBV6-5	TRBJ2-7	CASRTPGQIYEQYF	TGTGCCAGCAGAACCCCGGGACAGATCTACGAGCAGTACTTC
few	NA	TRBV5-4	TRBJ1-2	CASSLWGAYGYTF	TGTGCCAGCAGCTTATGGGGGGCGTATGGCTACACCTTC
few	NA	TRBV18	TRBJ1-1	CASSPSGAKTEAFF	TGTGCCAGCTCACCCTCAGGCGCCAAGACTGAAGCTTTCTTT
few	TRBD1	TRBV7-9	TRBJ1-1	CASSKKQGVTEAFF	TGTGCCAGCAGCAAAAAACAGGGGGTCACTGAAGCTTTCTTT
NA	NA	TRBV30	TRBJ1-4	CAWSGAVGEKLFF	TGTGCCTGGAGCGGGGCGGTGGGTGAAAAACTGTTTTTT
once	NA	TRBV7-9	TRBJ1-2	CASSLARGTANYGYTF	TGTGCCAGCAGCTTAGCGCGCGGCACCGCTAACTATGGCTACACCTTC
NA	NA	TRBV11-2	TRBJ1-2	CASSSGAYGYTF	TGTGCCAGCAGCTCAGGGGCCTATGGCTACACCTTC
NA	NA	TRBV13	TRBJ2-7	CASSLQGPYEQYF	TGTGCCAGCAGCCTCCAGGGCCCCTACGAGCAGTACTTC
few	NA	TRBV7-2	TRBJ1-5	CASSLSLNQPQHF	TGTGCCAGCAGCTTATCCCTCAATCAGCCCCAGCATTTT
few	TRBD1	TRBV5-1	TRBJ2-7	CASARGDRSSYEQYF	TGCGCCAGCGCAAGAGGGGACAGGAGCTCCTACGAGCAGTACTTC
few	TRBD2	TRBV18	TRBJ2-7	CASSSTSAKAYEQYF	TGTGCCAGCTCATCGACTAGCGCTAAGGCCTACGAGCAGTACTTC
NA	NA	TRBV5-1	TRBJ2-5	CASSLASGNRETQYF	TGCGCCAGCAGCTTGGCTTCGGGGAATCGGGAGACCCAGTACTTC
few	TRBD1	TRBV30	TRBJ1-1	CAWSPPSMRQGTTEAFF	TGTGCCTGGAGCCCTCCCTCGATGAGACAGGGGACCACTGAAGCTTTCTTT
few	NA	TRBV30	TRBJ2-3	CAWSKTQGTDTQYF	TGTGCCTGGAGCAAGACGCAGGGCACAGATACGCAGTATTTT
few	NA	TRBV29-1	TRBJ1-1	CSVVVMAAEAFF	TGCAGCGTTGTAGTGATGGCAGCTGAAGCTTTCTTT
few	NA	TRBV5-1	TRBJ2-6	CASSQSGGAGANVLTF	TGCGCCAGCTCCCAATCTGGGGGCGCTGGGGCCAACGTCCTGACTTTC
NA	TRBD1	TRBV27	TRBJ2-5	CASNTGGRETQYF	TGTGCCAGCAATACAGGGGGCCGGGAGACCCAGTACTTC
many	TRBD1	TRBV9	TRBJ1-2	CASSDSPRQGAYGYTF	TGTGCCAGCAGCGACTCCCCGAGACAGGGGGCTTATGGCTACACCTTC
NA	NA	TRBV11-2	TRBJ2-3	CASSLDLGSFSTDTQYF	TGTGCCAGCAGCTTAGATCTAGGTTCCTTTAGCACAGATACGCAGTATTTT